The present entry profiles one TCR beta chain with its context. Its matching antigen is unknown. The sample belongs to a study of early T cells in non-severe SARS-CoV-2 infection. Study summary: Sequencing of unsorted whole blood was done on bulk RNA, leaving chains unpaired. Points from the study as a whole: VDJdb matching, biased toward anti-spike CD8 responses, missed private and CD4 specificities.

The CDR3 sequence is 18 residues long. From germline, CDR1 is SGHKS and CDR2 YYEKEE (reference sequence). The germline V and J ends were trimmed by 2 bases and 0 bases, with 15 bases remaining between them. Individually, cDNA molecules had unique molecular identifiers attached to them. TCRdb used MiXCR to reprocess the 5' RACE reads, holding one entry per CDR3 protein. The table has over 30,000 distinct CDR3 sequences, roughly 5.7% seen once. Input material: whole blood. The chain links TRBV5-5 to TRBJ2-6; D may correspond to TRBD1 or TRBD2 (5 bases each). This receptor was taken from an adult who was a healthcare worker with PCR-confirmed SARS-CoV-2 infection or an uninfected control (not recorded which). The CDR3, as DNA: TGTGCCAGCAGCTTATGGGGACGAACCTACTCTGGGGCCAACGTCCTGACTTTC. Translating gives CASSLWGRTYSGANVLTF.